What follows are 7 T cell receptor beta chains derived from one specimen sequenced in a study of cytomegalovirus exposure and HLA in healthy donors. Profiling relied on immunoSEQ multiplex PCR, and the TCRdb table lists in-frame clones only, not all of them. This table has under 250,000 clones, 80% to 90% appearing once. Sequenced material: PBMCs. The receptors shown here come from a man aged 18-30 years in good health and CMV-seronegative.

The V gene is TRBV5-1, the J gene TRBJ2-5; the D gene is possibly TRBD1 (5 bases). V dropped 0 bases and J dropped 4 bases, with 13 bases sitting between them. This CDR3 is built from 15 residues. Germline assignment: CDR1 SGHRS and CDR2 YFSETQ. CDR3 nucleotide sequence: TGCGCCAGCAGCTTGGCCAGTCAGGGCTCAGAGACCCAGTACTTC. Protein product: CASSLASQGSETQYF. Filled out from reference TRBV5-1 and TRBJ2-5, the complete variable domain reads KAGVTQTPRYLIKTRGQQVTLSCSPISGHRSVSWYQQTPGQGLQFLFEYFSETQRNKGNFPGRFSGRQFSNSRSEMNVSTLELGDSALYLCASSLASQGSETQYFGPGTRLLVL.

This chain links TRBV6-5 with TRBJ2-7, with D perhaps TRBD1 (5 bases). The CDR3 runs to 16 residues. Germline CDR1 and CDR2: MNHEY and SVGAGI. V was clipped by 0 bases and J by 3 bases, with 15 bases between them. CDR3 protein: CASSYSGFGRDYEQYF. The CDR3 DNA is TGTGCCAGCAGTTACTCGGGGTTCGGCAGGGACTACGAGCAGTACTTC.

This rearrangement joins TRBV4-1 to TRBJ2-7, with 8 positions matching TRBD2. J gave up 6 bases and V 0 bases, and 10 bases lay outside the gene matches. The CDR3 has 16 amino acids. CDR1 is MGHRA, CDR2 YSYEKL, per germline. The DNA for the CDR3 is TGCGCCAGCAGCCAAGATCCGTCGTCCCGGGGGGGCGAGCAGTACTTC. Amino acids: CASSQDPSSRGGEQYF.

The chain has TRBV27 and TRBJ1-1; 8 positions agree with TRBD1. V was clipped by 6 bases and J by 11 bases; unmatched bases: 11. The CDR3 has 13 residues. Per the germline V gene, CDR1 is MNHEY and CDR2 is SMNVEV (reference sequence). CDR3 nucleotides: TGTGCCAGCAGAGTAGCAGGGGGCATGTGGGCTTTCTTT. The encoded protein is CASRVAGGMWAFF.

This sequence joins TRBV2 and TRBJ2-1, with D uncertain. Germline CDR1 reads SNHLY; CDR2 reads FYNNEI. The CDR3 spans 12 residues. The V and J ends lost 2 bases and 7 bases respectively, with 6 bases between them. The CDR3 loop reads CASSELENEQFF. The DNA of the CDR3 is TGTGCCAGCAGTGAACTAGAGAATGAGCAGTTCTTC.

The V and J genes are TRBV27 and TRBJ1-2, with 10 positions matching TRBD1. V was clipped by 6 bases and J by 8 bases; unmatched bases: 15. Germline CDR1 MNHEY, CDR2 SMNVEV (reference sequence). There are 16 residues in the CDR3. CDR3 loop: CASRPWDRGVVGGYTF. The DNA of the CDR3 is TGTGCCAGCAGACCGTGGGACAGGGGAGTTGTAGGGGGCTACACCTTC.

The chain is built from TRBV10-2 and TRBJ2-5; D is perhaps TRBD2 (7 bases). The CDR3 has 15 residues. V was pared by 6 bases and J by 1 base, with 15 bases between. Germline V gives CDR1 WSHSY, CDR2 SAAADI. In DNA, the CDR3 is TGCGCCAGCAGCCATCCTCGGGGGGCCCAAGAGACCCAGTACTTC. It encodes CASSHPRGAQETQYF.